Listed below are T cell receptor beta chains from one sample, sequenced in a study of T cells expressing NK-cell markers. One entry per CDR3 protein, without DNA, is what TCRdb gives after re-calling the 5' RACE reads. This table holds more than 250,000 distinct CDR3 sequences. Sequenced: blood T cells: a sorted CD56 or NKG2C T cell subset, CD4+ or CD8+ T cells, or bulk PBMC T cells (not recorded which). The source is a man aged 18 to 29 in good health. Both conserved end residues are part of each CDR3.

CDR3 length | J gene | V gene | CDR3 protein
15 | TRBJ2-2 | TRBV5-5 | CASSQLAGGTGELFF
14 | TRBJ2-5 | TRBV25-1 | CASGRLGGQETQYF
14 | TRBJ2-4 | TRBV7-2 | CASSLKGPGGTAYF
16 | TRBJ2-3 | TRBV2 | CASGLQGGLGTDTQYF
16 | TRBJ2-1 | TRBV7-8 | CASSLVGSPLGNEQFF
14 | TRBJ2-2 | TRBV12-3/TRBV12-4 | CASSLAGGPGELFF
13 | TRBJ2-2 | TRBV15 | CATSYGQTGELFF
15 | TRBJ1-2 | TRBV5-4 | CASSLLQGAIYGYTF
11 | TRBJ1-1 | TRBV20-1 | CSARQYTEAFF
13 | TRBJ2-3 | TRBV20-1 | CSARWLNEDTQYF
14 | TRBJ2-1 | TRBV20-1 | CSAREWDRWNEQFF
16 | TRBJ1-4 | TRBV4-3 | CASSQEVGRSNEKLFF
14 | TRBJ2-1 | TRBV12-3/TRBV12-4 | CASRLGTSANEQFF
15 | TRBJ2-1 | TRBV10-3 | CAIAESASRGREQFF
15 | TRBJ1-2 | TRBV6-1 | CASSQTGGEGGGYTF
15 | TRBJ2-3 | TRBV7-2 | CASSQTSSPPDTQYF
15 | TRBJ2-3 | TRBV20-1 | CSARVPGPMTDTQYF
14 | TRBJ1-2 | TRBV12-3/TRBV12-4 | CASSPGTGGSGYTF
14 | TRBJ2-1 | TRBV9 | CASSVEGWTNEQFF
16 | TRBJ2-1 | TRBV30 | CAWDPNRGLSYNEQFF
11 | TRBJ2-7 | TRBV28 | CASRGGSGQYF
12 | TRBJ2-7 | TRBV28 | CASSWQLYEQYF
16 | TRBJ2-4 | TRBV5-1 | CASSLAEGGGRNIQYF
18 | TRBJ2-6 | TRBV15 | CATSRDRSRGSGANVLTF
12 | TRBJ2-5 | TRBV7-9 | CASRPQLETQYF
14 | TRBJ1-1 | TRBV29-1 | CSVIRTALNTEAFF
13 | TRBJ1-1 | TRBV19 | CATLTGTDTEAFF
15 | TRBJ1-1 | TRBV2 | CASSELGQVHTEAFF
17 | TRBJ2-6 | TRBV28 | CASSSGLVVSGANVLTF
15 | TRBJ2-1 | TRBV9 | CASSVGRGFYNEQFF
16 | TRBJ2-1 | TRBV7-9 | CASSFLLAGGGHEQFF
17 | TRBJ1-2 | TRBV7-9 | CASSLTGQGGLNYGYTF
15 | TRBJ2-1 | TRBV7-9 | CASRPGTSGYNEQFF
16 | TRBJ2-1 | TRBV20-1 | CSAHPGPLSSYNEQFF
14 | TRBJ2-4 | TRBV27 | CASRGGWAKNIQYF
14 | TRBJ1-1 | TRBV4-3 | CASSQTTGSAEAFF
15 | TRBJ2-1 | TRBV6-1 | CASRKDRVTYNEQFF
15 | TRBJ2-5 | TRBV20-1 | CSARGLAGVQETQYF
14 | TRBJ2-7 | TRBV7-2 | CASRGPGGTYEQYF
12 | TRBJ2-1 | TRBV29-1 | CSVEGPLIEQFF
14 | TRBJ2-7 | TRBV9 | CASSVATGAYEQYF
16 | TRBJ2-1 | TRBV23-1 | CASSQSYRGDYNEQFF
13 | TRBJ1-2 | TRBV5-1 | CASSFSGESGYTF
20 | TRBJ2-1 | TRBV12-3/TRBV12-4 | CASSRMQRGLAGASYNEQFF
15 | TRBJ2-7 | TRBV29-1 | CSVGLAGATSYEQYF
13 | TRBJ1-2 | TRBV29-1 | CSVDVSSIYGYTF
17 | TRBJ2-1 | TRBV5-1 | CASSPLLSGSGYNEQFF
14 | TRBJ2-3 | TRBV12-3/TRBV12-4 | CASSLGGRTDTQYF